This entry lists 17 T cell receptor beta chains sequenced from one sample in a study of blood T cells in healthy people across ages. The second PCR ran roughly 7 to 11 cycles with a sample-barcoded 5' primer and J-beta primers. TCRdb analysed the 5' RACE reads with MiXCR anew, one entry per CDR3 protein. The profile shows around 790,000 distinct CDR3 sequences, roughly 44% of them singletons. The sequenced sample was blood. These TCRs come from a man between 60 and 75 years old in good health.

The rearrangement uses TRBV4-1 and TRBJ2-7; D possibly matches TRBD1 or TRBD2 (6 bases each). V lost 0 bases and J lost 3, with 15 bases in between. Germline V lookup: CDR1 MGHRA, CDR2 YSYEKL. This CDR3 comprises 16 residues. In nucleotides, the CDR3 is TGCGCCAGCAGCCAAGAAGGCGGGACATACATCTACGAGCAGTACTTC. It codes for CASSQEGGTYIYEQYF.

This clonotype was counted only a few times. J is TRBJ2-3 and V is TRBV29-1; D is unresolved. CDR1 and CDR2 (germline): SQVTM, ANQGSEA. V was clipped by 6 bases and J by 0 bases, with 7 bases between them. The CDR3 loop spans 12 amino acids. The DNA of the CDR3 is TGCAGCGTCAAGACTAGCACAGATACGCAGTATTTT. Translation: CSVKTSTDTQYF.

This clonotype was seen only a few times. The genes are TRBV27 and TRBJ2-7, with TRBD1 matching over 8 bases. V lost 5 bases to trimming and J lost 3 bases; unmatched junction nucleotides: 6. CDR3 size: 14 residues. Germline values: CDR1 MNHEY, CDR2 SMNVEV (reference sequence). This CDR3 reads CASSPWDRNYEQYF. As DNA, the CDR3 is TGTGCCAGCAGTCCGTGGGACAGGAACTACGAGCAGTACTTC.

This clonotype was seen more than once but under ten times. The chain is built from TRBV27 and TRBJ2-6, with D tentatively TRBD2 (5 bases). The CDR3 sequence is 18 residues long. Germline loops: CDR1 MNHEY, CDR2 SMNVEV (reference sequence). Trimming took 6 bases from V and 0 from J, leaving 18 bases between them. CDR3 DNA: TGTGCCAGCAGCCAAAACGGACTCCCGGTCTCTGGGGCCAACGTCCTGACTTTC. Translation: CASSQNGLPVSGANVLTF.

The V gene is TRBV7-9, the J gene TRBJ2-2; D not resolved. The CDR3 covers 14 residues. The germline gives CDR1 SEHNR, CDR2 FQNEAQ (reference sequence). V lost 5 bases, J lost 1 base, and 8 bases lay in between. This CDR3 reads CASSTLRNTGELFF. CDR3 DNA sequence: TGTGCCAGCAGCACACTAAGGAACACCGGGGAGCTGTTTTTT. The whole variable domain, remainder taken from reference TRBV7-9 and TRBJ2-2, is DTGVSQNPRHKITKRGQNVTFRCDPISEHNRLYWYRQTLGQGPEFLTYFQNEAQLEKSRLLSDRFSAERPKGSFSTLEIQRTEQGDSAMYLCASSTLRNTGELFFGEGSRLTVL.

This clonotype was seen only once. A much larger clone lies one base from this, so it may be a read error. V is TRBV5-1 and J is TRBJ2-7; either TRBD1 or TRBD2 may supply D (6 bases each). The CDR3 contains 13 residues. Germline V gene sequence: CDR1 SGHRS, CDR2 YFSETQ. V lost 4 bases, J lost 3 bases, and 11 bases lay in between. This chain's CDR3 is CASSRGLVYEQYF. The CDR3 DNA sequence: TGCGCCAGCAGCCGGGGGCTCGTCTACGAGCAGTACTTC.

DNA for the CDR3: TGTGCCAGCAGCTGGGGGAGGGCAGGGGACAATGAGCAGTTCTTC. Its translation is CASSWGRAGDNEQFF. The chain joins TRBV11-3 to TRBJ2-1, with D perhaps matching TRBD2 (7 bases). The CDR3 consists of 15 residues. The germline CDR1 and CDR2 sequences are SGHNT and YENEEA. The ends were cut back, 4 bases at V and 5 bases at J, with 15 bases in the middle. The full variable domain, in which reference TRBV11-3 and TRBJ2-1 provide the parts outside the CDR3, is EAGVVQSPRYKIIEKKQPVAFWCNPISGHNTLYWYLQNLGQGPELLIRYENEEAVDDSQLPKDRFSAERLKGVDSTLKIQPAELGDSAVYLCASSWGRAGDNEQFFGPGTRLTVL.

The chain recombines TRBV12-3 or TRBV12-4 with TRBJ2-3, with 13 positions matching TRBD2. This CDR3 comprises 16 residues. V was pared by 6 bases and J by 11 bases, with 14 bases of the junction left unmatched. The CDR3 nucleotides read TGTGCCAGCAGGTCGACTAGCGGGGGGTTAGGTCTAGGGCAGTATTTT. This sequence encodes CASRSTSGGLGLGQYF.

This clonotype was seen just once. CDR3 sequence (DNA): TGCAGTGCTAGGGACCTCAAGACGACCTACGAGCAGTACTTC. Its protein is CSARDLKTTYEQYF. The V call is TRBV20-1, the J call TRBJ2-4; the D is unclear. The DNA end is a closer match to TRBJ2-7, so the J assignment may be wrong. This CDR3 has 14 amino acids. Per the germline V gene, CDR1 is DFQATT and CDR2 is SNEGSKA (reference sequence).

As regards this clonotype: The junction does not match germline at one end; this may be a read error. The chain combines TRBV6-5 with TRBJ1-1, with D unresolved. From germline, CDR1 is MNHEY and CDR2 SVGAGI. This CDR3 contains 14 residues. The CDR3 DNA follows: TGTGCCAGCAGTTACAGGGCGGAGAACCCTGAAGCTTTCTTT. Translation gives CASSYRAENPEAFF.

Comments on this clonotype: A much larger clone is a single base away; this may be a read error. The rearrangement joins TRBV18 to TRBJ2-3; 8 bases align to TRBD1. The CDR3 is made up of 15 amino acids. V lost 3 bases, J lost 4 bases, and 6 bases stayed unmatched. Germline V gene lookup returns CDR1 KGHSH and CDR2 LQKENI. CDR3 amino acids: CASSPVRGRPDTQYF. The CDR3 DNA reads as TGTGCCAGCTCACCGGTCAGGGGGCGTCCAGATACGCAGTATTTT.

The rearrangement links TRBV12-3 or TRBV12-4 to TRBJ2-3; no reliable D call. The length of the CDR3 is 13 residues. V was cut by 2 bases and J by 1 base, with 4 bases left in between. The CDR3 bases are TGTGCCAGCAGTTTAAGGCGCACAGATACGCAGTATTTT. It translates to CASSLRRTDTQYF.

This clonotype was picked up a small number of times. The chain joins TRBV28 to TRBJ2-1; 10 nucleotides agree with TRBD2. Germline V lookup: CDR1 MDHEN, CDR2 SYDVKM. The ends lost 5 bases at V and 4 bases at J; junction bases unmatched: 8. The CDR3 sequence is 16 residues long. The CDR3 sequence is CASSPSVAGGYNEQFF. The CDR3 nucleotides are TGTGCCAGCAGTCCCTCGGTAGCGGGGGGTTACAATGAGCAGTTCTTC.

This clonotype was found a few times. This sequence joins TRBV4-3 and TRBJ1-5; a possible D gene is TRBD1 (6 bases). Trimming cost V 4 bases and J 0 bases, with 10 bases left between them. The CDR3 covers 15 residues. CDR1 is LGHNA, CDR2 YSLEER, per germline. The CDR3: CASSPTGYSNQPQHF. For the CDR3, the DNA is TGCGCCAGCAGCCCGACAGGTTATAGCAATCAGCCCCAGCATTTT.

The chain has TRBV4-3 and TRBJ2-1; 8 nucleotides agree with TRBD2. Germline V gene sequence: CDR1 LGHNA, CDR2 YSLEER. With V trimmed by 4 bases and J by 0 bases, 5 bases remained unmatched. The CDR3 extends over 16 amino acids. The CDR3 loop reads CASSRGTRSSYNEQFF. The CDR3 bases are TGCGCCAGCAGCCGAGGGACTAGAAGCTCCTACAATGAGCAGTTCTTC.

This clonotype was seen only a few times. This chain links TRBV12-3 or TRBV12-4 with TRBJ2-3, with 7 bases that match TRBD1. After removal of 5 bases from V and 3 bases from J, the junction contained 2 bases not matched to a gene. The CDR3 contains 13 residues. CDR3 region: CASSGTVTDTQYF. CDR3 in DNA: TGTGCCAGCAGTGGGACAGTAACAGATACGCAGTATTTT.

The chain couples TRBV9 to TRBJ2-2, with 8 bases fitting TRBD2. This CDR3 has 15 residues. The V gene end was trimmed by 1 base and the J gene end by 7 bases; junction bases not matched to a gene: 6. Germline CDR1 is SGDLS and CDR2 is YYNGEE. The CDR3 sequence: CASSVNHGRDGELFF. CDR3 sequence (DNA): TGTGCCAGCAGCGTAAATCACGGGAGGGACGGGGAGCTGTTTTTT.